These 24 T cell receptor beta chains were all obtained from the same sample, sequenced in a study of cytomegalovirus exposure and HLA in healthy donors. Measured with immunoSEQ multiplex PCR; TCRdb has only the in-frame clones, and not every one. Here the sample spans 220,000 or so clones, 75% to 90% being singletons. Sequencing input: PBMCs. Every receptor here comes from a woman aged 18-30 years in good health and CMV-seronegative.

This clone was observed a handful of times. The chain combines TRBV7-8 with TRBJ1-5, with D possibly TRBD1 on 6 matching bases. V gave up 1 base and J gave up 0 bases, with 10 bases separating them. The CDR3 loop spans 16 amino acids. Germline V gene data show CDR1 as SGHVS and CDR2 as FQNEAQ. CDR3 DNA sequence: TGTGCCAGCAGCTTAGGGGGACAACATAGCAATCAGCCCCAGCATTTT. It codes for CASSLGGQHSNQPQHF.

CDR3 nucleotides: TGTGCCAGCAGTGGACTCATTAACACCGGGGAGCTGTTTTTT. The encoded protein is CASSGLINTGELFF. This sequence joins TRBV28 and TRBJ2-2, with D perhaps TRBD2 (5 bases). CDR3 size: 14 residues. CDR1 and CDR2 (germline): MDHEN, SYDVKM. V was trimmed by 5 bases and J by 2 bases, leaving 9 bases between them.

This clone is a singleton in its sample. V gene TRBV15 combines with J gene TRBJ1-4; D is unresolved. Germline values: CDR1 LNHNV, CDR2 YYDKDF (reference sequence). This CDR3 has 15 amino acids. V was shortened by 0 bases and J by 3 bases, with 8 bases between the two germline ends. CDR3 DNA: TGTGCCACCAGCAGAGATCTAGGGCCTAATGAAAAACTGTTTTTT. Translating gives CATSRDLGPNEKLFF.

The V call is TRBV27, the J call TRBJ2-1; tentative D call: TRBD1 (6 bases). V dropped 3 bases and J dropped 4 bases, with 16 bases sitting between them. The CDR3 is made up of 16 amino acids. Germline V lookup: CDR1 MNHEY, CDR2 SMNVEV (reference sequence). The CDR3 nucleotides read TGTGCCAGCAGTTTCTCCGGGACACGAAATTACAATGAGCAGTTCTTC. As protein: CASSFSGTRNYNEQFF.

The V call is TRBV7-9, the J call TRBJ1-3; unclear D gene. Per germline, CDR1 SEHNR and CDR2 FQNEAQ (reference sequence). The length of the CDR3 is 15 residues. V lost 2 bases to trimming and J lost 0 bases, with 8 bases between them. The CDR3 DNA reads TGTGCCAGCAGCTTACACGGAACCTCTGGAAACACCATATATTTT. Amino acid sequence: CASSLHGTSGNTIYF.

This chain connects TRBV4-1 to TRBJ1-1; no firm D call. V was cut by 1 base and J by 1 base, with 7 bases left in between. Germline V CDR1 and CDR2: MGHRA, YSYEKL. This CDR3 is built from 14 residues. This CDR3 reads CASSQGTANTEAFF. The CDR3 nucleotides read TGCGCCAGCAGCCAAGGGACCGCGAACACTGAAGCTTTCTTT.

V is TRBV25-1 and J is TRBJ2-3; unclear D gene. Trimming stripped 1 base from V and 10 bases from J, with 9 bases between. The CDR3 has 12 amino acids. Germline CDR1 and CDR2: MGHDK and SYGVNS. This chain's CDR3 is CASSESMRSQYF. The CDR3 region has the DNA TGTGCCAGCAGTGAATCAATGCGTTCGCAGTATTTT. The full variable domain, completed using reference TRBV25-1 and TRBJ2-3, is EADIYQTPRYLVIGTGKKITLECSQTMGHDKMYWYQQDPGMELHLIHYSYGVNSTEKGDLSSESTVSRIRTEHFPLTLESARPSHTSQYLCASSESMRSQYFGPGTRLTVL.

The V gene is TRBV6-1, the J gene TRBJ2-1; 7 bases are a match to TRBD2. Looked up from germline, CDR1 is MNHNS and CDR2 is SASEGT. V lost 6 bases to trimming and J lost 6 bases; unmatched junction nucleotides: 8. The CDR3 spans 14 residues. The CDR3 here is CASRGRGRGNEQFF. CDR3 bases: TGTGCCAGCAGGGGACGCGGGAGAGGCAATGAGCAGTTCTTC.

The chain uses TRBV13 and TRBJ1-2; no firm D call. This CDR3 has 16 residues. Per germline, CDR1 PRHDT and CDR2 FYEKMQ (reference sequence). The V gene lost 2 bases and the J gene lost 2 bases, with 15 bases spanning the gap. The DNA for the CDR3 is TGTGCCAGCAGCTTAATTGGGGTAACCCCCAACTATGGCTACACCTTC. This encodes CASSLIGVTPNYGYTF.

The V and J genes are TRBV5-1 and TRBJ2-1, with D maybe TRBD1 (6 bases). Between the trimmed V and J ends, which lost 1 base and 10 bases, there was a span of 15 bases. The CDR3 extends over 14 amino acids. CDR1 is SGHRS and CDR2 is YFSETQ in the germline V gene. CDR3 DNA: TGCGCCAGCAGCTTGTCAGCAGGGGTAGGAGAGCAGTTCTTC. Translating gives CASSLSAGVGEQFF.

This chain uses TRBV14 with TRBJ2-1; weak D call: TRBD1 (7 bases). This CDR3 is built from 16 residues. V was clipped by 3 bases and J by 8 bases, with 20 bases between them. CDR1 and CDR2 from the germline V gene are SGHDN and FVKESK. The CDR3 sequence is CASSQRDRAFGDEQFF. The DNA of the CDR3 is TGTGCCAGCAGCCAGCGGGACAGAGCCTTCGGGGATGAGCAGTTCTTC.

The J gene is TRBJ2-7, the V gene TRBV21-1; the table gives TRBD1 as D, unverified against the DNA. TRBV21-1 constitutes a pseudogene. This CDR3 has 18 residues. The CDR3 DNA follows: TGTGCCAGCAGCAAAGATAGAGGGGGACAGGGGCATCCCTACGAGCAGTACTTC. It translates to CASSKDRGGQGHPYEQYF.

The chain joins TRBV5-1 to TRBJ1-1, with D perhaps TRBD1 (5 bases). The germline CDR1 and CDR2 sequences are SGHRS and YFSETQ. V was trimmed by 4 bases and J by 2 bases, leaving 15 bases between them. The CDR3 consists of 15 residues. The CDR3 loop reads CASSGDPGLNTEAFF. CDR3 sequence (DNA): TGCGCCAGCAGCGGGGACCCAGGGTTAAACACTGAAGCTTTCTTT.

The count of this clone is one. The V call is TRBV19, the J call TRBJ2-5; D uncertain. Trimming stripped 5 bases from V and 2 bases from J, with 6 bases between. The CDR3 contains 12 residues. From germline, CDR1 is LNHDA and CDR2 SQIVND (reference sequence). CDR3 sequence: CASSQVQETQYF. CDR3 sequence (DNA): TGTGCCAGTAGTCAAGTACAAGAGACCCAGTACTTC.

V is TRBV10-2 and J is TRBJ2-7; tentatively, D is TRBD2 (7 bases). The CDR3 is made up of 13 amino acids. Germline CDR1 is WSHSY and CDR2 is SAAADI. V lost 4 bases to trimming and J lost 4 bases, with 11 bases between them. The DNA of the CDR3 is TGCGCCAGCAGTGGAGGGGGGGATTACGAGCAGTACTTC. Encoded protein: CASSGGGDYEQYF.

The rearrangement uses TRBV5-6 and TRBJ2-3; 10 bases are shared with TRBD2. The CDR3 is 16 residues long. Germline V gene lookup returns CDR1 SGHDT and CDR2 YYEEEE. J lost 1 base, V lost 4 bases, and 6 bases had no gene match. In DNA, the CDR3 is TGTGCCAGCAGCGCTGGTCTAGCGGGGGGCACAGATACGCAGTATTTT. Amino acid sequence: CASSAGLAGGTDTQYF.

V is TRBV2 and J is TRBJ1-5; D gene unclear. Between the trimmed V and J ends, which lost 0 bases and 4 bases, there was a span of 10 bases. This CDR3 has 15 residues. Germline V gene lookup returns CDR1 SNHLY and CDR2 FYNNEI. CDR3 in amino acids: CASSEALIGNQPQHF. The CDR3 DNA follows: TGTGCCAGCAGTGAAGCGCTTATAGGTAATCAGCCCCAGCATTTT. The complete variable domain, with remaining parts taken from reference TRBV2 and TRBJ1-5, reads EPEVTQTPSHQVTQMGQEVILRCVPISNHLYFYWYRQILGQKVEFLVSFYNNEISEKSEIFDDQFSVERPDGSNFTLKIRSTKLEDSAMYFCASSEALIGNQPQHFGDGTRLSIL.

The genes are TRBV6-1 and TRBJ1-6, with TRBD1 as a possible D gene (6 bases). Germline CDR1 is MNHNS and CDR2 is SASEGT. This CDR3 comprises 16 residues. Trimming removed 4 bases at V and 6 bases at J, with 16 bases between. In DNA, the CDR3 is TGTGCCAGCAGTGGGGACGACAGGCACCGTAATTCACCCCTCCACTTT. Encoded protein: CASSGDDRHRNSPLHF.

This chain links TRBV5-1 with TRBJ1-5; D gene unclear. The germline V and J ends were trimmed by 1 base and 3 bases, with 5 bases remaining between them. Germline V gene lookup returns CDR1 SGHRS and CDR2 YFSETQ. The length of the CDR3 is 13 residues. DNA of the CDR3: TGCGCCAGCAGCTTGACAGCCAATCAGCCCCAGCATTTT. It specifies CASSLTANQPQHF.

CDR3 protein: CASSPGGYEQFF. The CDR3 region has the DNA TGTGCCAGCAGCCCCGGAGGGTATGAGCAGTTCTTC. This chain links TRBV7-6 with TRBJ2-1, with a weak D call TRBD2 (6 bases). The V and J ends lost 5 bases and 8 bases respectively, with 10 bases between them. This CDR3 region has 12 residues. Germline V CDR1 and CDR2: SGHVS, FNYEAQ.

This rearrangement joins TRBV15 to TRBJ2-7; TRBD1 matches 7 bases. J gave up 6 bases and V 0 bases, and 2 bases lay outside the gene matches. CDR3 length: 13 amino acids. Looked up from germline, CDR1 is LNHNV and CDR2 is YYDKDF (reference sequence). The CDR3 DNA sequence: TGTGCCACCAGCAGAGAAGGGGGCGGCGAGCAGTACTTC. Encoded protein: CATSREGGGEQYF.

This chain links TRBV11-2 with TRBJ2-3, with 9 bases that match TRBD2. V gave up 5 bases and J gave up 6 bases; unmatched junction bases: 15. This CDR3 has 17 residues. Germline CDR1 is SGHAT and CDR2 is FQNNGV. As DNA, the CDR3 is TGTGCCAGCAGCCCTAGGTGGGCGGGGGGGGCGCAGGATACGCAGTATTTT. This gives the protein CASSPRWAGGAQDTQYF. The variable domain in full, completed from reference TRBV11-2 and TRBJ2-3, reads EAGVAQSPRYKIIEKRQSVAFWCNPISGHATLYWYQQILGQGPKLLIQFQNNGVVDDSQLPKDRFSAERLKGVDSTLKIQPAKLEDSAVYLCASSPRWAGGAQDTQYFGPGTRLTVL.

This chain uses TRBV18 with TRBJ2-2; D is uncertain. The CDR3 has 12 amino acids. Trimming took 6 bases from V and 3 from J, leaving 5 bases between them. Germline lookup yields CDR1 KGHSH and CDR2 LQKENI. The CDR3 DNA reads as TGTGCCAGCTCTACCGACACCGGGGAGCTGTTTTTT. This gives the protein CASSTDTGELFF.

The genes are TRBV29-1 and TRBJ2-7, with D perhaps matching TRBD1 (5 bases). The CDR3 length is 15 residues. The ends were cut back, 7 bases at V and 3 bases at J, with 22 bases in the middle. Germline loops: CDR1 SQVTM, CDR2 ANQGSEA. CDR3 sequence: CSATQPGIGDYEQYF. Written as DNA, the CDR3 is TGCAGCGCTACTCAGCCTGGGATAGGGGACTACGAGCAGTACTTC.